These 22 T cell receptor beta chains share one sample of origin, sequenced in a study of cytomegalovirus exposure and HLA in healthy donors. The primer mix had 60 Vbeta and 13 Jbeta primers. The repertoire was sequenced with immunoSEQ multiplex PCR; TCRdb's copy has only in-frame clones and lacks some. The sample comprises around 250,000 clones, about 86% of which are singletons, and about 7.5% rests with the top ten. The sequenced material came from PBMCs. These receptors were collected from an older woman in good health and CMV-seropositive.

Only one count was recorded for this clone. V gene TRBV4-1 combines with J gene TRBJ2-7; D may be TRBD1 (5 bases). Germline V gene lookup returns CDR1 MGHRA and CDR2 YSYEKL. V was shortened by 8 bases and J by 2 bases, with 13 bases between the two germline ends. This CDR3 contains 13 residues. The CDR3 DNA sequence: TGCGCCAGCCAAGGACAAGCGACCTACGAGCAGTACTTC. It yields the protein CASQGQATYEQYF.

The chain joins TRBV19 to TRBJ2-4, with 9 positions matching TRBD1. The CDR3 extends over 16 amino acids. Germline loops: CDR1 LNHDA, CDR2 SQIVND (reference sequence). The J segment lost 0 bases and the V segment lost 2 bases, leaving 2 bases of the junction unmatched. The CDR3, as DNA: TGTGCCAGTAGTATAATGGACAGGGGAGCCAAAAACATTCAGTACTTC. The encoded protein is CASSIMDRGAKNIQYF.

This clone was observed once. The chain is built from TRBV4-1 and TRBJ2-4; the D is unclear. The V end lost 3 bases, the J end lost 1 base, and 4 bases lay between the germline ends. This CDR3 has 13 residues. The germline gives CDR1 MGHRA, CDR2 YSYEKL. The CDR3 DNA reads as TGCGCCAGCAGCCAGTCGGCCAAAAACATTCAGTACTTC. Its protein is CASSQSAKNIQYF.

This chain uses TRBV5-1 with TRBJ2-2, with 7 bases aligning to TRBD2. The CDR3 loop spans 16 amino acids. CDR1 is SGHRS, CDR2 YFSETQ, per germline. The V segment lost 0 bases and the J segment 2 bases; nucleotides outside the gene matches: 4. The CDR3: CASSLASGRNTGELFF. DNA for the CDR3: TGCGCCAGCAGCTTGGCTAGCGGAAGAAACACCGGGGAGCTGTTTTTT.

This clone occurred once. The chain links TRBV9 to TRBJ2-7; 7 bases match TRBD2. V lost 0 bases, J lost 5 bases, and 11 bases stayed unmatched. Germline V gene lookup returns CDR1 SGDLS and CDR2 YYNGEE. The CDR3 has 16 residues. The CDR3 nucleotides are TGTGCCAGCAGCGTAGTTGGCGGGAGCAGGGTCCACGAGCAGTACTTC. It translates to CASSVVGGSRVHEQYF.

The chain uses TRBV4-1 and TRBJ1-1; D remains ambiguous. Trimming took off 0 bases at V and 6 bases at J, with 17 bases between the two ends. This CDR3 has 16 residues. Germline CDR1 is MGHRA and CDR2 is YSYEKL. In DNA form, the CDR3 reads TGCGCCAGCAGCCAAGAGAGTCAGGACCGGGGATCTGAAGCTTTCTTT. Translating gives CASSQESQDRGSEAFF.

V gene TRBV11-2 combines with J gene TRBJ2-7; TRBD1 is a possible D gene (5 bases). The V end was cut by 1 base, the J end by 3 bases, with 10 bases between. CDR3 size: 14 residues. The germline V gene encodes CDR1 SGHAT and CDR2 FQNNGV. The CDR3 loop is CASSLVGAVYEQYF. CDR3 coding DNA: TGTGCCAGCAGCTTAGTAGGGGCGGTCTACGAGCAGTACTTC.

J is TRBJ2-3 and V is TRBV6-1; 7 bases line up with TRBD1. V gave up 4 bases and J gave up 2 bases; unmatched junction bases: 6. CDR3 length equals 15 residues. Germline V CDR1 and CDR2: MNHNS, SASEGT. In nucleotides, the CDR3 is TGTGCCAGCAGTGGGGACAGATTAATCACAGATACGCAGTATTTT. Translating gives CASSGDRLITDTQYF.

The CDR3 sequence is CASSPFADTQYF. CDR3 DNA: TGTGCCAGCTCACCGTTCGCAGATACGCAGTATTTT. The genes are TRBV18 and TRBJ2-3, with D uncertain. The CDR3 covers 12 residues. V lost 3 bases to trimming and J lost 4 bases, with 5 bases between them. Germline assignment: CDR1 KGHSH and CDR2 LQKENI. Together with reference TRBV18 and TRBJ2-3, the CDR3 gives the full variable domain: NAGVMQNPRHLVRRRGQEARLRCSPMKGHSHVYWYRQLPEEGLKFMVYLQKENIIDESGMPKERFSAEFPKEGPSILRIQQVVRGDSAAYFCASSPFADTQYFGPGTRLTVL.

The chain has TRBV29-1 and TRBJ1-1, with TRBD1 matching over 11 bases. From germline, CDR1 is SQVTM and CDR2 ANQGSEA. CDR3 size: 13 residues. V trimming: 6 bases; J trimming: 5 bases; junction bases outside the gene matches: 5. The DNA of the CDR3 is TGCAGCGTAGTGGGACAGGGGGAAACTGAAGCTTTCTTT. It yields the protein CSVVGQGETEAFF.

This clone has a handful of counts. The chain couples TRBV18 to TRBJ1-3; unclear D gene. The CDR3 runs to 18 residues. Looked up from germline, CDR1 is KGHSH and CDR2 is LQKENI. The V end lost 0 bases, the J end lost 4 bases, and 19 bases lay between the germline ends. CDR3 coding DNA: TGTGCCAGCTCACCACCTTTCGGCTGGGGAGAGTCGGGAAACACCATATATTTT. Translated: CASSPPFGWGESGNTIYF.

This sequence joins TRBV7-6 and TRBJ1-5; D gene unclear. Germline V gene sequence: CDR1 SGHVS, CDR2 FNYEAQ. The ends were cut back, 5 bases at V and 2 bases at J, with 13 bases in the middle. The CDR3 length is 15 residues. Written as DNA, the CDR3 is TGTGCCAGCAGCCCGGAGGACGCAGGCAATCAGCCCCAGCATTTT. As protein: CASSPEDAGNQPQHF.

The chain links TRBV7-8 to TRBJ2-3, with 7 bases fitting TRBD2. This CDR3 is 15 amino acids long. The germline V gene encodes CDR1 SGHVS and CDR2 FQNEAQ. J lost 5 bases, V lost 2 bases, and 7 bases had no gene match. CDR3 in DNA: TGTGCCAGCAGCTTATTTGCGGGAGTCTTAGATACGCAGTATTTT. Protein product: CASSLFAGVLDTQYF.

The chain recombines TRBV19 with TRBJ2-3; 9 bases fit TRBD1. The trim removed 4 bases at V and 6 bases at J, leaving 14 bases unmatched. The CDR3 sequence is 17 residues long. Germline CDR1 is LNHDA and CDR2 is SQIVND (reference sequence). The CDR3 nucleotides are TGTGCCAGTAGTACCCCAACAGGGGGCGAAGTTTTTGATACGCAGTATTTT. Translation: CASSTPTGGEVFDTQYF.

This clone was counted a few times. This chain links TRBV2 with TRBJ1-2; 7 bases are a match to TRBD1. Germline V gives CDR1 SNHLY, CDR2 FYNNEI. The CDR3 is made up of 14 amino acids. V dropped 5 bases and J dropped 4; count of bases not matched to a gene: 7. The CDR3 DNA reads as TGTGCCAGCAGTACGACAGGGAAACTCTATGGCTACACCTTC. Translating it yields CASSTTGKLYGYTF.

The chain uses TRBV7-2 and TRBJ2-1, with TRBD1 matching 9 bases. Trimming removed 7 bases from V and 7 bases from J; junction bases left unmatched: 11. The CDR3 sequence is 15 residues long. Per germline, CDR1 SGHTA and CDR2 FQGNSA. The CDR3 protein is CASTNPRDRANEQFF. The CDR3 DNA reads as TGTGCCAGCACCAACCCCCGGGACAGGGCAAATGAGCAGTTCTTC.

This sequence joins TRBV7-2 and TRBJ1-1; no reliable D call. The CDR3 is 15 residues long. CDR1 and CDR2 from the germline V gene are SGHTA and FQGNSA. Trimming took 2 bases from V and 0 from J, leaving 10 bases between them. In nucleotides, the CDR3 is TGTGCCAGCAGCTTATGGGTACAGATGAACACTGAAGCTTTCTTT. Its protein is CASSLWVQMNTEAFF.

This clone was seen a handful of times. The CDR3 loop reads CASSQVFIQGNEQYF. The CDR3, as DNA: TGCGCCAGCAGCCAAGTTTTTATACAGGGTAACGAGCAGTACTTC. The J gene is TRBJ2-7, the V gene TRBV4-1; a weak D match, TRBD1 (6 bases). This CDR3 has 15 amino acids. Germline CDR1 is MGHRA and CDR2 is YSYEKL. V shed 1 base and J shed 5 bases, with 15 bases lying between them.

This chain uses TRBV7-3 with TRBJ2-5; D remains unclear. V dropped 2 bases and J dropped 1 base, with 11 bases sitting between them. Germline V lookup: CDR1 SGHTA, CDR2 FQGTGA. This CDR3 spans 15 amino acids. For the CDR3, the DNA is TGTGCCAGCAGCTTATCCGCTAGTTCCCAAGAGACCCAGTACTTC. This sequence encodes CASSLSASSQETQYF.

This clone occurred once. The chain has TRBV14 and TRBJ2-1; D perhaps matches TRBD2 (6 bases). The germline gives CDR1 SGHDN, CDR2 FVKESK. The germline V and J ends were trimmed by 0 bases and 7 bases, with 16 bases remaining between them. The CDR3 is 16 amino acids. The CDR3 protein is CASSQDLRGLMNEQFF. The CDR3 DNA sequence: TGTGCCAGCAGCCAAGATTTACGGGGACTGATGAATGAGCAGTTCTTC. Filled out from reference TRBV14 and TRBJ2-1, the complete variable domain reads EAGVTQFPSHSVIEKGQTVTLRCDPISGHDNLYWYRRVMGKEIKFLLHFVKESKQDESGMPNNRFLAERTGGTYSTLKVQPAELEDSGVYFCASSQDLRGLMNEQFFGPGTRLTVL.

The rearrangement links TRBV21-1 to TRBJ2-7; the table's D call, TRBD2, has no DNA check behind it. TRBV21-1 is listed as a pseudogene. This CDR3 spans 13 amino acids. CDR3 amino acids: CATTLTSSYEQYF. DNA for the CDR3: TGTGCCACTACCCTGACTAGCTCCTACGAGCAGTACTTC.

The chain uses TRBV7-8 and TRBJ2-5; D unresolved. This CDR3 has 11 residues. CDR1 and CDR2 from the germline V gene are SGHVS and FQNEAQ. Trimming removed 7 bases from V and 5 bases from J, with 8 bases in between. CDR3 residues: CASTNSETQYF. CDR3 in DNA: TGTGCCAGCACCAACTCGGAGACCCAGTACTTC.